These T cell receptor beta chains were read from a single sample in a study of T cells in tuberculosis. The data were produced by immunoSEQ multiplex PCR, yet TCRdb's version contains in-frame clones alone and is incomplete. The table includes 25,000 to 35,000 clones, around 90% detected once. This specimen was PBMCs, taken at tuberculosis diagnosis. The receptors stem from an adult with tuberculosis. Each CDR3 is given with its conserved first and last residue. D genes are given only for firm matches. Some rows mark clone size as missing; the rest say once, few, many or name a class of expanded clone.

size | D | J | V | DNA | CDR3
NA | TRBD2 | TRBJ2-3 | TRBV7-2 | TGTGCCAGCAGCATTACAAGGACTAGCGGGAGGGCGCAGTATTTT | CASSITRTSGRAQYF
NA | TRBD1 | TRBJ1-4 | TRBV5-6 | TGTGCCAGCAGCGGTCTCATGGGACAGGGAAGTGAAAAACTGTTTTTT | CASSGLMGQGSEKLFF
NA | NA | TRBJ1-2 | TRBV2 | TGTGCCAGCACCGCAAATGGGGTGGGGGGGAACTATGGCTACACCTTC | CASTANGVGGNYGYTF
NA | NA | TRBJ2-7 | TRBV11-2 | TGTGCCAGCAGCTACGGAACAGGGAGTGAGCAGTACTTC | CASSYGTGSEQYF
NA | NA | TRBJ2-1 | TRBV7-9 | TGTGCCAGCAGCTTAGCTTCGACACCCTACAATGAGCAGTTCTTC | CASSLASTPYNEQFF
NA | TRBD1 | TRBJ1-2 | TRBV7-3 | TGTGCCAGCAGCAGAACCCAGGGGGCGAACTATGGCTACACCTTC | CASSRTQGANYGYTF
NA | NA | TRBJ1-5 | TRBV28 | TGTGCCAGCAGTTTACCCGGGGGTAACAATCAGCCCCAGCATTTT | CASSLPGGNNQPQHF
NA | NA | TRBJ2-1 | TRBV7-9 | TGTGCCAGCAGCGCACTACCCCCACCTAACAATGAGCAGTTCTTC | CASSALPPPNNEQFF
once | NA | TRBJ1-1 | TRBV7-6 | TGTGCCAGCAGCCACCGGGGAGGGTCCGACACTGAAGCTTTCTTT | CASSHRGGSDTEAFF
NA | TRBD1 | TRBJ2-1 | TRBV11-2 | TGTGCCAGCAGCTTAGGGGGGTGGGACAGGGGAAACAATGAGCAGTTCTTC | CASSLGGWDRGNNEQFF
NA | NA | TRBJ2-7 | TRBV29-1 | TGCAGCGTTTCCGTCAGTCCCTACGAGCAGTACTTC | CSVSVSPYEQYF
NA | NA | TRBJ2-4 | TRBV28 | TGTGCCAGCAGTTTTGTCAGTCCAAACATTCAGTACTTC | CASSFVSPNIQYF
NA | NA | TRBJ1-5 | TRBV11-2 | TGTGCCAGCAGCTTAAGACAGAATCAGCCCCAGCATTTT | CASSLRQNQPQHF
NA | NA | TRBJ1-4 | TRBV5-1 | TGCGCCAGCAGTTCAACAGGGACAACTAATGAAAAACTGTTTTTT | CASSSTGTTNEKLFF
NA | TRBD1 | TRBJ2-7 | TRBV6-1 | TGTGCCAGCAGTGGTGACAGGGGACCCTACGAGCAGTACTTC | CASSGDRGPYEQYF
NA | NA | TRBJ2-2 | TRBV4-1 | TGCGCCAGCAGCCAAGATAGCAGCGGAGAGAACACCGGGGAGCTGTTTTTT | CASSQDSSGENTGELFF
NA | NA | TRBJ2-1 | TRBV5-1 | TGCGCCAGCAGCTTGGAGCCAGGGGGGACTAATGAGCAGTTCTTC | CASSLEPGGTNEQFF
NA | NA | TRBJ2-7 | TRBV5-1 | TGCGCCAGCAGCCTCCGCGAAGTCTCCTACGAGCAGTACTTC | CASSLREVSYEQYF
NA | TRBD1 | TRBJ1-2 | TRBV9 | TGTGCCAGCACCCGGGACAGGGGGTTCCATGGCTACACCTTC | CASTRDRGFHGYTF
NA | NA | TRBJ1-5 | TRBV2 | TGTGCCAGCAGTGAAGACCGGTGGAATCAGCCCCAGCATTTT | CASSEDRWNQPQHF
NA | NA | TRBJ2-7 | TRBV28 | TGTGCCAGCAACCCCGCGGGACAGAACTACGAGCAGTACTTC | CASNPAGQNYEQYF
NA | TRBD2 | TRBJ2-3 | TRBV5-1 | TGCGCCAGCAGCTTGCGGGGGGGTGGTGATACGCAGTATTTT | CASSLRGGGDTQYF
NA | TRBD2 | TRBJ2-7 | TRBV7-2 | TGTGCCAGCAGCTTAGGACTAGCGGGGGGGCCCGGCGAGCAGTACTTC | CASSLGLAGGPGEQYF
NA | TRBD1 | TRBJ1-1 | TRBV10-3 | TGTGCCATCAGTGACGGGGACAGGGGAGGAAGTGAAGCTTTCTTT | CAISDGDRGGSEAFF
NA | TRBD2 | TRBJ2-1 | TRBV9 | TGTGCCAGCAGCGCGGGACTAGCGGGGCTCCATGAGCAGTTCTTC | CASSAGLAGLHEQFF
NA | NA | TRBJ1-1 | TRBV6-5 | TGTGCCAGCAGTTACTGGGAGGAGGGTGAAGCTTTCTTT | CASSYWEEGEAFF
NA | NA | TRBJ2-7 | TRBV4-1 | TGCGCCAGCAGTCCCTGGTGGGGGGACTACGAGCAGTACTTC | CASSPWWGDYEQYF
NA | TRBD2 | TRBJ2-1 | TRBV11-2 | TGTGCCAGCAGCGCCGTAGCGGGAGGGCGGCGGTTCTTC | CASSAVAGGRRFF
few | NA | TRBJ2-2 | TRBV5-5 | TGTGCCAGCAGCCCCAAGGGGGTTTGGACCGGGGAGCTGTTTTTT | CASSPKGVWTGELFF
NA | NA | TRBJ2-7 | TRBV15 | TGTGCCACCAGCAGCTCGGGGATATCCTACGAGCAGTACTTC | CATSSSGISYEQYF
NA | TRBD1 | TRBJ2-3 | TRBV6-4 | TGTGCCAGCAGTGACGGACAGGGAACAGATACGCAGTATTTT | CASSDGQGTDTQYF
NA | NA | TRBJ2-1 | TRBV4-3 | TGCGCCAGCAGCCAAGATAGGATACAGGCTGAGCAGTTCTTC | CASSQDRIQAEQFF
once | TRBD2 | TRBJ2-3 | TRBV5-1 | TGCGCCAGCAGCTTAGCGGGGGGGCCTAGCACAGATACGCAGTATTTT | CASSLAGGPSTDTQYF
NA | TRBD1 | TRBJ1-5 | TRBV29-1 | TGCAGCGTTGCCGACGGGACAGTCCAGCCCCAGCATTTT | CSVADGTVQPQHF
NA | NA | TRBJ2-7 | TRBV5-6 | TGTGCCAGCAGCTTGAGGGACAATTCCTACGAGCAGTACTTC | CASSLRDNSYEQYF
NA | NA | TRBJ2-1 | TRBV13 | TGTGCCAGCAGCTTTCCGCGGGGATCCTACAATGAGCAGTTCTTC | CASSFPRGSYNEQFF
NA | NA | TRBJ1-2 | TRBV5-1 | TGCGCCAGCAGCTTGTCACGCGGGGAGGGTGGCTACACCTTC | CASSLSRGEGGYTF
NA | NA | TRBJ2-1 | TRBV18 | TGTGCCAGCCCTTTACATGGTGCCCTGGGGGGTGAGCAGTTCTTC | CASPLHGALGGEQFF
NA | NA | TRBJ2-3 | TRBV10-1 | TGCGCCAGCAGTGAGTACAGCTCCACAGATACGCAGTATTTT | CASSEYSSTDTQYF
once | NA | TRBJ2-5 | TRBV5-4 | TGTGCCAGCACCCCGGAGCCAAATAAGGAGACCCAGTACTTC | CASTPEPNKETQYF
NA | TRBD2 | TRBJ2-4 | TRBV4-1 | TGCGCCAGCAGCCAATCCAACGGGAGGGCCGAGGTAAACATTCAGTACTTC | CASSQSNGRAEVNIQYF
NA | NA | TRBJ2-7 | TRBV6-1 | TGTGCCAGCAGTGAATCCAGCTACGAGCAGTACTTC | CASSESSYEQYF
NA | TRBD1 | TRBJ2-2 | TRBV11-2 | TGTGCCAGCAGGCGTAGTCCGGGACAGGGGCCCAAGAGCACCGGGGAGCTGTTTTTT | CASRRSPGQGPKSTGELFF
NA | TRBD2 | TRBJ2-5 | TRBV9 | TGTGCCAGCAGCGAGGCGGGAGGGCCGAAGGAGACCCAGTACTTC | CASSEAGGPKETQYF
NA | NA | TRBJ1-1 | TRBV11-2 | TGTGCCAGCAGCTTAGCAGTGACGACAGATATGAACACTGAAGCTTTCTTT | CASSLAVTTDMNTEAFF
NA | TRBD1 | TRBJ2-2 | TRBV11-2 | TGTGCCAGTAGGACAGGGGATTACACCGGGGAGCTGTTTTTT | CASRTGDYTGELFF
NA | NA | TRBJ2-2 | TRBV6-5 | TGTGCCAGCAGCCCCGTCACCGGGGAGCTGTTTTTT | CASSPVTGELFF
NA | NA | TRBJ2-5 | TRBV28 | TGTGCCAGCAGTCTCGTTGGGGGGACCGGGACCCAGTACTTC | CASSLVGGTGTQYF
NA | NA | TRBJ2-4 | TRBV19 | TGTGCCAGTAGTACCCGGACAGAAAACATTCAGTACTTC | CASSTRTENIQYF
NA | NA | TRBJ1-6 | TRBV15 | TGTGCCACCAGCAGAGTACCGGACAGAAAAAATTCACCCCTCCACTTT | CATSRVPDRKNSPLHF
NA | TRBD1 | TRBJ1-1 | TRBV6-6 | TGTGCCAGCAGTTACTCGGGACAGGGTGGGGAAGCTTTCTTT | CASSYSGQGGEAFF
NA | TRBD2 | TRBJ2-1 | TRBV5-1 | TGCGCCAGCAGCCCCGGAGGCCTAGCGGGAGACAATGAGCAGTTCTTC | CASSPGGLAGDNEQFF